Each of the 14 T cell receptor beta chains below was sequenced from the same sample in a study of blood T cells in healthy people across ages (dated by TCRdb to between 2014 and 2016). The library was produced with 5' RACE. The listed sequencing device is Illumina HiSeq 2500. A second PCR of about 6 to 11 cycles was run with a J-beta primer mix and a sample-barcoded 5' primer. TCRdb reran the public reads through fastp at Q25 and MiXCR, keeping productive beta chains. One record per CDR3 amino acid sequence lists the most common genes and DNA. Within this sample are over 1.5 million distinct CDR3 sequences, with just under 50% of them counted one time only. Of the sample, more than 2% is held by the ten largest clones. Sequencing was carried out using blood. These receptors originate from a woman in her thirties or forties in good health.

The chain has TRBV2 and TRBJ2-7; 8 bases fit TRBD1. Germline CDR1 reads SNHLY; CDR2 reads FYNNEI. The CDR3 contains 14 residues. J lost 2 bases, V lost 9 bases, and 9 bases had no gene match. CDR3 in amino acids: CASTQGASTYEQYF. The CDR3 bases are TGTGCCAGTACTCAGGGGGCCTCCACCTACGAGCAGTACTTC. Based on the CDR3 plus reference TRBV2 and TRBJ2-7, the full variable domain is EPEVTQTPSHQVTQMGQEVILRCVPISNHLYFYWYRQILGQKVEFLVSFYNNEISEKSEIFDDQFSVERPDGSNFTLKIRSTKLEDSAMYFCASTQGASTYEQYFGPGTRLTVT.

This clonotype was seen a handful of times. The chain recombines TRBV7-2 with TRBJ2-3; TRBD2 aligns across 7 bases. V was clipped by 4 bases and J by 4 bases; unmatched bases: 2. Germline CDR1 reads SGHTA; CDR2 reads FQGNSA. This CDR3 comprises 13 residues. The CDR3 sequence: CASSSAGADTQYF. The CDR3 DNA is TGTGCCAGCAGCTCCGCGGGAGCAGATACGCAGTATTTT. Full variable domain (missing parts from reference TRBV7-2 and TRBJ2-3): GAGVSQSPSNKVTEKGKDVELRCDPISGHTALYWYRQSLGQGLEFLIYFQGNSAPDKSGLPSDRFSAERTGGSVSTLTIQRTQQEDSAVYLCASSSAGADTQYFGPGTRLTVL.

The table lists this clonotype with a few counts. This CDR3 is CASSGTGLQPQHF. Written as DNA, the CDR3 is TGTGCCAGCAGCGGGACAGGTCTTCAGCCCCAGCATTTT. The chain is built from TRBV12-3 or TRBV12-4 and TRBJ1-5; TRBD1 agrees at 8 bases. This CDR3 is 13 amino acids long. The V segment lost 6 bases and the J segment 6 bases; nucleotides outside the gene matches: 4.

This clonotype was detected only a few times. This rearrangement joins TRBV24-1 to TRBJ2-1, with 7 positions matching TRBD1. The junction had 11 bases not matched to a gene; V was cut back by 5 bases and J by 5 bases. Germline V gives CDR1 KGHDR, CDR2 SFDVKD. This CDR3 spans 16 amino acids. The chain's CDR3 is CATSGSWQGVHNEQFF. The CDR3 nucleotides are TGTGCCACCAGTGGGTCGTGGCAGGGGGTACACAATGAGCAGTTCTTC.

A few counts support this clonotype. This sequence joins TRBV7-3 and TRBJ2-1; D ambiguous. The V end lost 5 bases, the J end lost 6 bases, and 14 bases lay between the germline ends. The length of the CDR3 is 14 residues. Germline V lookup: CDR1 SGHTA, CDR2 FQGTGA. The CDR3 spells CASSPGPRPNEQFF. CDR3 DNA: TGTGCCAGCAGCCCCGGGCCGAGACCCAATGAGCAGTTCTTC. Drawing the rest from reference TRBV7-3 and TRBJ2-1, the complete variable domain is GAGVSQTPSNKVTEKGKYVELRCDPISGHTALYWYRQSLGQGPEFLIYFQGTGAADDSGLPNDRFFAVRPEGSVSTLKIQRTERGDSAVYLCASSPGPRPNEQFFGPGTRLTVL.

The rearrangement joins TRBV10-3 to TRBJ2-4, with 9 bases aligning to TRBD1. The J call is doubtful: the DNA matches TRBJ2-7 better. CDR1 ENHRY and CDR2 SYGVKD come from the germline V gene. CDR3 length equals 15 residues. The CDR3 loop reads CAIRDPGTGKGEQYF. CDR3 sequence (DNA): TGTGCCATCAGGGACCCCGGGACAGGGAAGGGCGAGCAGTACTTC.

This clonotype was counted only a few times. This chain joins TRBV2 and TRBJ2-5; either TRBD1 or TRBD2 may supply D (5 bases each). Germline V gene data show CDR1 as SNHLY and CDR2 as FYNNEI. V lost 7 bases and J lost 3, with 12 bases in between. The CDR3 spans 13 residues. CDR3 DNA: TGTGCCAGCATGAGAGGGGTGAAAGAGACCCAGTACTTC. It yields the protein CASMRGVKETQYF.

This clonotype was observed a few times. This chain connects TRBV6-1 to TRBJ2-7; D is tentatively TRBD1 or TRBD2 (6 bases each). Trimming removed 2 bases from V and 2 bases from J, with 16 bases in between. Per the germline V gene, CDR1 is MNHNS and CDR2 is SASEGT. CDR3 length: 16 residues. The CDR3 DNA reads TGTGCCAGCAGTGAACACTACAGGGAGGTGACCTACGAGCAGTACTTC. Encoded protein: CASSEHYREVTYEQYF.

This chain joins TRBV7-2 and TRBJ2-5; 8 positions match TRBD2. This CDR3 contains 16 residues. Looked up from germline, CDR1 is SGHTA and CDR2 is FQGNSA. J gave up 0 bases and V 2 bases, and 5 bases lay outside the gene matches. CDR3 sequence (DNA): TGTGCCAGCAGCTTAATGCGGGGGGCTTACCAAGAGACCCAGTACTTC. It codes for CASSLMRGAYQETQYF.

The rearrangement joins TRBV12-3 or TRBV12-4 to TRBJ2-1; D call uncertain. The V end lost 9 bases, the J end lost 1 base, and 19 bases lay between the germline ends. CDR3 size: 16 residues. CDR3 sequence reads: CASTTPAERSYNEQFF. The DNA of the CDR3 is TGTGCCAGTACCACCCCGGCGGAGCGTTCCTACAATGAGCAGTTCTTC.

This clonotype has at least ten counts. Written as DNA, the CDR3 is TGTGCCATCAGTGAGGGGGCGTATGGCTACACCTTC. Translating it yields CAISEGAYGYTF. J is TRBJ1-2 and V is TRBV10-3; tentatively, D is TRBD1 (5 bases). CDR1 is ENHRY and CDR2 is SYGVKD in the germline V gene. Trimming removed 2 bases from V and 5 bases from J, with 6 bases in between. CDR3 length equals 12 residues.

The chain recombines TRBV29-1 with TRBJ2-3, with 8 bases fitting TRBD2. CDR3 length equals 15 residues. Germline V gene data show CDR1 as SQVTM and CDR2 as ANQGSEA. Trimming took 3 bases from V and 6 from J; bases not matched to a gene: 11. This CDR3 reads CSVDHGRGVIDTQYF. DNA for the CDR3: TGCAGCGTTGACCACGGGCGGGGGGTCATTGATACGCAGTATTTT.

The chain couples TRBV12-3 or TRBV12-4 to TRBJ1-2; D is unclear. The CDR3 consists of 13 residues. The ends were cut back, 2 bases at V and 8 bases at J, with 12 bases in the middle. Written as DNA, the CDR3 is TGTGCCAGCAGTTTAATCGGCCCTGGAGGCTACACCTTC. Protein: CASSLIGPGGYTF.

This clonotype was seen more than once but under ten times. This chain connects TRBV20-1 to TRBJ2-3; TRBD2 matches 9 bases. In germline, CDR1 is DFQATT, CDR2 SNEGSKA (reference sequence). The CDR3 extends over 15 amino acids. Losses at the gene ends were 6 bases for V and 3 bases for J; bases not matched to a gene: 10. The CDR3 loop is CSAPIGLATTDTQYF. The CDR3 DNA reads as TGCAGTGCCCCCATAGGACTAGCGACTACAGATACGCAGTATTTT.